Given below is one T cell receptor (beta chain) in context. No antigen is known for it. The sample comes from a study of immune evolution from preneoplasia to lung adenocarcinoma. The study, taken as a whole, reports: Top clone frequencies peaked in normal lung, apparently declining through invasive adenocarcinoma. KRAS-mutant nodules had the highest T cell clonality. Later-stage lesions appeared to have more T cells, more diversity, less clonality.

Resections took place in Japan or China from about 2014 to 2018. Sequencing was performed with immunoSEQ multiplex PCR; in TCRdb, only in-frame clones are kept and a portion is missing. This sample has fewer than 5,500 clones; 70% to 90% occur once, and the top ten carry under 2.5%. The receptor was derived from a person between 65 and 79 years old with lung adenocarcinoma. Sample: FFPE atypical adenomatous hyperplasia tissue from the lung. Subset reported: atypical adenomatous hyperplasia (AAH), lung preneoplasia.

CDR3 loop: CSVSRFSEAFF. The CDR3 DNA follows: TGCAGCGTTTCCAGGTTCAGCGAGGCTTTCTTT. The chain uses TRBV29-1 and TRBJ1-1; D not resolved. The V end lost 5 bases, the J end lost 11 bases, and 15 bases lay between the germline ends. The CDR3 is 11 amino acids. The V gene's germline CDR1 is SQVTM and CDR2 ANQGSEA.